Here is one T cell receptor (beta chain) with its context. The data belong to a study of blood T cell repertoires in COVID-19. Study information: Whether acute or convalescent, the COVID-19 samples came from the United States, Italy and Spain.

Per the study methods: By means of reference gene primer amplification, nucleated cell counts were estimated. Method: immunoSEQ multiplex PCR; TCRdb's copy keeps in-frame clones and lacks some. V and J calls and clone size are given by that table; D and trimming were obtained from the DNA. Here the sample spans about 400,000 clones, 87% being singletons. For recovered donors of Cohort 3, there were two negative PCRs, clearance, or symptom resolution. V was cut by 0 bases and J by 0 bases, with 6 bases left in between. Germline loops: CDR1 SGHNT, CDR2 YYREEE (reference sequence). The CDR3 runs to 14 residues.

The receptor comes from a woman aged 25 to 39 who had recovered from COVID-19. What was sequenced was PBMCs or T cells enriched from blood (not recorded which). The gene calls are TRBV5-4 and TRBJ1-2; D is unresolved. CDR3: CASSLDRANYGYTF. The CDR3 DNA is TGTGCCAGCAGCTTGGACAGAGCTAACTATGGCTACACCTTC.